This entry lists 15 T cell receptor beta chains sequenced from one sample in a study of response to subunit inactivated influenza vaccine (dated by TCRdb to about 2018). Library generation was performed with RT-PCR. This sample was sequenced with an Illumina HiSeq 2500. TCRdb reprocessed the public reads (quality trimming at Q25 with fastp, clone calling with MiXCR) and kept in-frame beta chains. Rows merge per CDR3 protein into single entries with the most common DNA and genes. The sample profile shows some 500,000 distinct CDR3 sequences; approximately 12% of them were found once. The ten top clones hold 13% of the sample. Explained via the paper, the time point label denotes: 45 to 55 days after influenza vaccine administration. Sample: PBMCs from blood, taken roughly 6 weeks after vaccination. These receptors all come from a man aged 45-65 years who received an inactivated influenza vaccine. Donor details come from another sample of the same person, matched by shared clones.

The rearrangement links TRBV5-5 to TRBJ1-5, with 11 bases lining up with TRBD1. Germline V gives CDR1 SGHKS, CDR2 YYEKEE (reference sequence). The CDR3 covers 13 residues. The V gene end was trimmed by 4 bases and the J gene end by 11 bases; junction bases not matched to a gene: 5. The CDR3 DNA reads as TGTGCCAGCAGCGGGGACAGGGGGTTGTCCCAGCATTTT. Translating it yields CASSGDRGLSQHF.

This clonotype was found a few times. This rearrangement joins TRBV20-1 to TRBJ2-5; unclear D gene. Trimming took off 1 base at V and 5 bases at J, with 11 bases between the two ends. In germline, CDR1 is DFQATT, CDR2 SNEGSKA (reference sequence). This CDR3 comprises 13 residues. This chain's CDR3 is CSARVPRAETQYF. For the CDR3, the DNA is TGCAGTGCTAGAGTGCCCCGTGCGGAGACCCAGTACTTC.

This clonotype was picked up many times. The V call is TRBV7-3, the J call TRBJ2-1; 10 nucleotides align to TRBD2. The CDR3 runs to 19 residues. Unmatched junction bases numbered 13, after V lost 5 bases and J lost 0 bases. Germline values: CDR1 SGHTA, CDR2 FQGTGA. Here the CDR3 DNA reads TGTGCCAGCAGCACAATCGGACTAGCGGCGGATAGCTCCTACAATGAGCAGTTCTTC. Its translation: CASSTIGLAADSSYNEQFF.

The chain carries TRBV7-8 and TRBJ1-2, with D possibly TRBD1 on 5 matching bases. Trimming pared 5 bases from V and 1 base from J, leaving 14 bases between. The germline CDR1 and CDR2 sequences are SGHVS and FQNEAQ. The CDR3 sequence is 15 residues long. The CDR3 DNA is TGTGCCAGCAGCCCCCTTGGGGGAGATAACTATGGCTACACCTTC. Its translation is CASSPLGGDNYGYTF. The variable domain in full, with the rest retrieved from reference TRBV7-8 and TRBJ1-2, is GAGVSQSPRYKVAKRGQDVALRCDPISGHVSLFWYQQALGQGPEFLTYFQNEAQLDKSGLPSDRFFAERPEGSVSTLKIQRTQQEDSAVYLCASSPLGGDNYGYTFGSGTRLTVV.

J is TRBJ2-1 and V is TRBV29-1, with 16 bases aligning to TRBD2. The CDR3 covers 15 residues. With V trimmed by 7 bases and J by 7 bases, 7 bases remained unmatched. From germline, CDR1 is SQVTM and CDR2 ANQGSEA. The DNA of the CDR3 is TGCAGCGCCCCGGGACTAGCGGGAGGGAGGAATGAGCAGTTCTTC. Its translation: CSAPGLAGGRNEQFF.

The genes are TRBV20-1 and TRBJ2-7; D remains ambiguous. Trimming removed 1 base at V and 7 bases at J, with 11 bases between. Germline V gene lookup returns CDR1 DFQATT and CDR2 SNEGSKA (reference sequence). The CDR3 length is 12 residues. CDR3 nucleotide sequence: TGCAGTGCTAGAGCAAAAGCTTGGGAGCAGTACTTC. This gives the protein CSARAKAWEQYF.

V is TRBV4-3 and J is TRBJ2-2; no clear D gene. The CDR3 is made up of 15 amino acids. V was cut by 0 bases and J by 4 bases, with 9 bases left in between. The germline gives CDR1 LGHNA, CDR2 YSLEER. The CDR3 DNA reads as TGCGCCAGCAGCCAAGATCCGCGGCTCACCGGGGAGCTGTTTTTT. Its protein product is CASSQDPRLTGELFF.

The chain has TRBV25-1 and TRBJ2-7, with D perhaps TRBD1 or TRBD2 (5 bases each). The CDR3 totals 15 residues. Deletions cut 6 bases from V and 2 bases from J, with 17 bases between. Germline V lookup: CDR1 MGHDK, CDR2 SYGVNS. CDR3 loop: CASRGQGATPYEQYF. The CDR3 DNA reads TGTGCCAGCAGGGGTCAGGGAGCAACCCCCTACGAGCAGTACTTC.

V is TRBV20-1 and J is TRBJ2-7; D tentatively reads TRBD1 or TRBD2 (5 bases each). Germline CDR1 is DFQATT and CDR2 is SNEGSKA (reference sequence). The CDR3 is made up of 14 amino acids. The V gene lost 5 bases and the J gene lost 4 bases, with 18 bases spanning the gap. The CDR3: CSAPPAGAMYEQYF. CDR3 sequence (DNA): TGCAGTGCTCCCCCGGCCGGGGCCATGTACGAGCAGTACTTC.

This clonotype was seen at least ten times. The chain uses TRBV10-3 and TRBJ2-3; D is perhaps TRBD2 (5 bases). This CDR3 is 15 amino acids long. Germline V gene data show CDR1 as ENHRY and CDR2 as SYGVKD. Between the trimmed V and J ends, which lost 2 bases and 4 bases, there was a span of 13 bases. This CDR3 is CAISEVGVVADTQYF. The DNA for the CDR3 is TGTGCCATCAGTGAGGTGGGAGTTGTAGCAGATACGCAGTATTTT.

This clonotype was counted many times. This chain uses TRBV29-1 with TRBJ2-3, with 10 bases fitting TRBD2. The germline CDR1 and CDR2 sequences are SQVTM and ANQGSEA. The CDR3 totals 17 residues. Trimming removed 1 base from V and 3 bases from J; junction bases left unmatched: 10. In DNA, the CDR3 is TGCAGCGTTGAAGGTGCCTCTAAGCGGGGGGGAACAGATACGCAGTATTTT. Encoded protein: CSVEGASKRGGTDTQYF.

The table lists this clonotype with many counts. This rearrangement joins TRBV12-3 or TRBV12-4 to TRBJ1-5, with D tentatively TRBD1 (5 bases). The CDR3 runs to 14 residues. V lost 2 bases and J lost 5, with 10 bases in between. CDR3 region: CASSLWGGDQPQHF. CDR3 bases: TGTGCCAGCAGTTTATGGGGAGGGGATCAGCCCCAGCATTTT.

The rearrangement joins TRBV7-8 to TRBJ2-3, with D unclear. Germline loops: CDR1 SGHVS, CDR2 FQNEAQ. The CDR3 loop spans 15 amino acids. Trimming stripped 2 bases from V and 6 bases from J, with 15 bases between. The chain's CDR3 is CASSLKGMFVDTQYF. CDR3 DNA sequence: TGTGCCAGCAGCTTAAAGGGAATGTTTGTGGATACGCAGTATTTT.

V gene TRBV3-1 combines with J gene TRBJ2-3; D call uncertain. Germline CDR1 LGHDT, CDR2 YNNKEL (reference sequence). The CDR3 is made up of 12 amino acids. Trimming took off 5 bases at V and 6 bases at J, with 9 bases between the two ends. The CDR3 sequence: CASSNSLDTQYF. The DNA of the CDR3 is TGTGCCAGCAGCAACTCGTTGGATACGCAGTATTTT.

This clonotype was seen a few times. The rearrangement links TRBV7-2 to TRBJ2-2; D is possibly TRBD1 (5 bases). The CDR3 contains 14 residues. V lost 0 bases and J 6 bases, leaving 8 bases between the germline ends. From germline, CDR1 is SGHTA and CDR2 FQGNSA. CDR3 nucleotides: TGTGCCAGCAGCTTAGCAGGGGCACCCGGGGAGCTGTTTTTT. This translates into CASSLAGAPGELFF.